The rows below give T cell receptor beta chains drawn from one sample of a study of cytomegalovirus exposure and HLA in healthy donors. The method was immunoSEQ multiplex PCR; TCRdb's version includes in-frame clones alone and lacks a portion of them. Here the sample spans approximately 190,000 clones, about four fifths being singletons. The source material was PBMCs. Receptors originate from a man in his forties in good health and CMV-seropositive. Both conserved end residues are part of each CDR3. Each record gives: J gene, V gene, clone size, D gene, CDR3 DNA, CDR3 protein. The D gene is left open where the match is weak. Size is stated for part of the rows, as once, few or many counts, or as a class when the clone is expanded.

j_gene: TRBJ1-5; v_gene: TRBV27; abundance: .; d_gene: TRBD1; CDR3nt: TGTGCCAGACCTGGCCGAGGACAGGGGCCATCCTATAGCAATCAGCCCCAGCATTTT; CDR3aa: CARPGRGQGPSYSNQPQHF
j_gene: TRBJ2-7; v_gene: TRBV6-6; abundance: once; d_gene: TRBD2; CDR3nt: TGTGCCAGCAGCCCCCCTGGCGGGAGGCGTGAGCAGTACTTC; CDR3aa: CASSPPGGRREQYF
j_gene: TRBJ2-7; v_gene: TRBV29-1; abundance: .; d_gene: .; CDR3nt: TGCAGCGTGGCAGGGGAGTCCTACGAGCAGTACTTC; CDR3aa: CSVAGESYEQYF
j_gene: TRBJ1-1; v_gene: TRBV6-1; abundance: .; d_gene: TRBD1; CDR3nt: TGTGCCAGCAGCTATCAAGGACAGGGGAAGAGTGAAGCTTTCTTT; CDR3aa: CASSYQGQGKSEAFF
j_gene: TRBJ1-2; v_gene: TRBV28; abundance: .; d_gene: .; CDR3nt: TGTGCCAGCAGTGCAGGGGCTAAAGGCTACACCTTC; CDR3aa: CASSAGAKGYTF
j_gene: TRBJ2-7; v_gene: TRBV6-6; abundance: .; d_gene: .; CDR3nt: TGTGCCAGCAGTTTGGCAGGGTATGAGCAGTACTTC; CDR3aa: CASSLAGYEQYF
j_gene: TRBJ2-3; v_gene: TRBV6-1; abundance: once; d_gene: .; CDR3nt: TGTGCCAGCAGTGTGAGGTTTAGCACAGATACGCAGTATTTT; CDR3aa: CASSVRFSTDTQYF
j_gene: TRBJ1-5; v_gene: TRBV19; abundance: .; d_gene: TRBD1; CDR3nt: TGTGCCAGTAGTATAGCTGGACAGGCCTCTAATCAGCCCCAGCATTTT; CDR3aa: CASSIAGQASNQPQHF
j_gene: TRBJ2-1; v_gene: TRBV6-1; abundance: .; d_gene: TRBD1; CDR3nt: TGTGCCAGCAGTGAAGTAGGGACAGACAATGAGCAGTTCTTC; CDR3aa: CASSEVGTDNEQFF
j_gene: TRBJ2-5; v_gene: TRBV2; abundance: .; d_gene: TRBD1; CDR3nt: TGTGCCAGCAGTATAGACAGGGGGCCAGTTGAGACCCAGTACTTC; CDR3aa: CASSIDRGPVETQYF
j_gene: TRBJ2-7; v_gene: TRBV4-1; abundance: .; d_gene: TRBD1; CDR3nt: TGCGCCAGCAGCCAAGCCCCCCAGGGGGCGGTCTACGAGCAGTACTTC; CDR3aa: CASSQAPQGAVYEQYF
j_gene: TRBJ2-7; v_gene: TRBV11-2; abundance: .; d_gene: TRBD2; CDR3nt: TGTGCCAGCAGCTTAGATCTAGCGGGAGGGGGCGAGCAGTACTTC; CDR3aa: CASSLDLAGGGEQYF
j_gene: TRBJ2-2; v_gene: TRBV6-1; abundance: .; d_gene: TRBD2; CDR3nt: TGTGCCAGCAGTGAGGGACTAGCGGGGTCGAACACCGGGGAGCTGTTTTTT; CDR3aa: CASSEGLAGSNTGELFF
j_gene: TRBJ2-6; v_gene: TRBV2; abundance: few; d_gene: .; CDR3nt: TGTGCCAGCAGTGAACTAGGGGTTAGCTCTGGGGCCAACGTCCTGACTTTC; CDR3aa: CASSELGVSSGANVLTF
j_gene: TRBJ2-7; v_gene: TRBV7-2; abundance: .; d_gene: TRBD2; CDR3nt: TGTGCCAGCAGCAGGACTAGCGGGAGTGTGGAGCAGTACTTC; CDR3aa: CASSRTSGSVEQYF
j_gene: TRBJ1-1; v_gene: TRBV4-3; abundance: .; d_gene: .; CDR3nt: TGCGCCAGCAGCCCCGGACAGATGGGCACTGAAGCTTTCTTT; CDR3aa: CASSPGQMGTEAFF
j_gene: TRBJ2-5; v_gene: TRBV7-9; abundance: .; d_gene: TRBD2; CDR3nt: TGTGCCAGCAGTTCAGGCATGGTAGCGGGATCAAGGGAGACCCAGTACTTC; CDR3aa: CASSSGMVAGSRETQYF
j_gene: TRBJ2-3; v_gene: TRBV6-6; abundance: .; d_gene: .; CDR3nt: TGTGCCAGCAGGGACGGGGGCACAGATACGCAGTATTTT; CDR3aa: CASRDGGTDTQYF
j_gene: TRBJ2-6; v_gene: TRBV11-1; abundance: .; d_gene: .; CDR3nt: TGTGCCAGCAGCTCCTCCTACAGGACCCTCTCTGGGGCCAACGTCCTGACTTTC; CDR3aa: CASSSSYRTLSGANVLTF
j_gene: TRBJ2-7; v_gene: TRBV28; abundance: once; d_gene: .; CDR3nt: TGTGCCAGCACCCCCCGCCGGGAACAGTACTTC; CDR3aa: CASTPRREQYF
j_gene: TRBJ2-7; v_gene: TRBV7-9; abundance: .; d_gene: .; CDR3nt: TGTGCCAGCAGCCCCCGGGTAGCGGACACCTACGAGCAGTACTTC; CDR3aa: CASSPRVADTYEQYF
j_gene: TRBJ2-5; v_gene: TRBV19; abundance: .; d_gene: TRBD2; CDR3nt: TGTGCCAGTAGTCGACTAGCGGGGCAAGAGACCCAGTACTTC; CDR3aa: CASSRLAGQETQYF
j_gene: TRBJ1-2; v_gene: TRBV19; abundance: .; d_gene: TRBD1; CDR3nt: TGTGCCAGTAGTATCATGTCAGGGGGCGGCTATGGCTACACCTTC; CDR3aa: CASSIMSGGGYGYTF
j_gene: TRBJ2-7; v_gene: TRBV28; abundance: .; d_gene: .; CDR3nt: TGTGCCAGCAGTTCGATCCGCCGGGACACCTACTACGAGCAGTACTTC; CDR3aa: CASSSIRRDTYYEQYF
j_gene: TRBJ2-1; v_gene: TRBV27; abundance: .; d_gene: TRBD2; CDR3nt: TGTGCCAGCAGTAAAGGAAAGCTGACTAGCGGCATATCTCCTATGCAGTTCTTC; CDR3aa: CASSKGKLTSGISPMQFF
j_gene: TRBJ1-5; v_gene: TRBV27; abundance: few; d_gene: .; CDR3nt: TGTGCCAGCAGTCCTTCTGGGGGCGGTCAGCCCCAGCATTTT; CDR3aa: CASSPSGGGQPQHF
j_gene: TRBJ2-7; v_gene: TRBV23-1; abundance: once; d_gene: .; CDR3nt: TGCGCCCTCGGGGGCGAGCAGTACTTC; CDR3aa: CALGGEQYF
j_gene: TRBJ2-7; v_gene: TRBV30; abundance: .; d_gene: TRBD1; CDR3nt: TGTGCCTGCACCGGGACAGGGGGTCCCTACGAGCAGTACTTC; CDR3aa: CACTGTGGPYEQYF
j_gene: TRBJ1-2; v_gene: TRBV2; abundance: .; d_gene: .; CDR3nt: TGTGCCAGCAGTACACAGGGAGCTAACTATGGCTACACCTTC; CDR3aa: CASSTQGANYGYTF
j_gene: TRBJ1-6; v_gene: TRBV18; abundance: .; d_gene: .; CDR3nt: TGTGCCAGCTCACGGGACACCGAATCACCCCTCCACTTT; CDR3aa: CASSRDTESPLHF
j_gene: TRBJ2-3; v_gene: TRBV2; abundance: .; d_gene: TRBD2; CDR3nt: TGTGCCAGCAGTGGTCCGGGACTAGAGACAGATACGCAGTATTTT; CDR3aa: CASSGPGLETDTQYF
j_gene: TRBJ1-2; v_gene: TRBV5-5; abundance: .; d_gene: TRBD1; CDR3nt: TGTGCCAGCAGCTTGGAAACAGGGGGCTTTGGCTACACCTTC; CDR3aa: CASSLETGGFGYTF
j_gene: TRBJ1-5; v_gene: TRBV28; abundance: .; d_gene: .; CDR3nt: TGTGCCAGCAGTTTAGGGGGAGGGAGCTCGCGGCAGCCCCAGCATTTT; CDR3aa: CASSLGGGSSRQPQHF
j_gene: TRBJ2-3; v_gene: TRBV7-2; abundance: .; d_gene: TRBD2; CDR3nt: TGTGCCAGCAGCTTATTAGCGGGCCTCACAGATACGCAGTATTTT; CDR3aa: CASSLLAGLTDTQYF
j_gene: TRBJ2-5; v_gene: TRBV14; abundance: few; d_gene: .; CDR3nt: TGTGCCAGCAGCCTAAAGCGGATCCAAGAGACCCAGTACTTC; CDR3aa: CASSLKRIQETQYF
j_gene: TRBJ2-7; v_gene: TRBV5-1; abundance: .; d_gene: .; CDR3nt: TGCGCCAGCAGCGAACAGGGTAACTACGAGCAGTACTTC; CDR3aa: CASSEQGNYEQYF
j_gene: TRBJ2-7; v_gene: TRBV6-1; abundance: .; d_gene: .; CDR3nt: TGTGCCAGCAGTTCCCAAGGGGTCACCTACGAGCAGTACTTC; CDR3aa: CASSSQGVTYEQYF
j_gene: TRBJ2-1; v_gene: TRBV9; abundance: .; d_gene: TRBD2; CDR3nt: TGTGCCAGCTCCTGGGGGACTAGCGGGTCCTACAATGAGCAGTTCTTC; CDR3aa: CASSWGTSGSYNEQFF
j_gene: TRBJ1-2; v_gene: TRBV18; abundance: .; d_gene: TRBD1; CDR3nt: TGTGCCAGCTCACCACCTCGACAGGGATTGGGTGGCTACACCTTC; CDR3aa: CASSPPRQGLGGYTF
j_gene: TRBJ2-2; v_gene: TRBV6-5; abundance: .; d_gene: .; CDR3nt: TGTGCCAGCAGTTACGGGGCTACCGGGGAGCTGTTTTTT; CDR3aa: CASSYGATGELFF
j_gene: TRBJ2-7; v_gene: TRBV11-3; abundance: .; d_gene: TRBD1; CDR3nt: TGTGCCAGGGGACAGGGGACGATGTTTCTAACGGGGGGGAGAGAGCAGTACTTC; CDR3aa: CARGQGTMFLTGGREQYF
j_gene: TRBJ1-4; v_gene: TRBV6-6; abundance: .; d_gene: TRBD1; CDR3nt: TGTGCCAGCAGGAGACAGGGGGATGGTGAAAAACTGTTTTTT; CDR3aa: CASRRQGDGEKLFF
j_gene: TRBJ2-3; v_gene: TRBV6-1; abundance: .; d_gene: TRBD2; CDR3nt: TGTGCCAGCAGTGTTAGCGGGAGACCAGATACGCAGTATTTT; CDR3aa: CASSVSGRPDTQYF
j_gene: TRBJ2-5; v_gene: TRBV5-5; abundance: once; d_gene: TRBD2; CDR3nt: TGTGCCAGCACCCCATCCGGGACTAGCGGGGGGGCTGGAGAGACCCAGTACTTC; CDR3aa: CASTPSGTSGGAGETQYF
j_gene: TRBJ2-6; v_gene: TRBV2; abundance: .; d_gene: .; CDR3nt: TGTGCCAGCAGTGAACCAAACCATTACTCCTCCCGGGCCAACGTCCTGACTTTC; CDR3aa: CASSEPNHYSSRANVLTF
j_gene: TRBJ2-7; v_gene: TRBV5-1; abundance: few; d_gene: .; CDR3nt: TGCGCCAGCAGCTTCGAAGGACAGTCCTACGAGCAGTACTTC; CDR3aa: CASSFEGQSYEQYF
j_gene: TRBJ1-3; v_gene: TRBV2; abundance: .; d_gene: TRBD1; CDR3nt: TGTGCCAGCAGTGTTAGCGAGGGGGCTTACTCTGGAAACACCATATATTTT; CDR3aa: CASSVSEGAYSGNTIYF
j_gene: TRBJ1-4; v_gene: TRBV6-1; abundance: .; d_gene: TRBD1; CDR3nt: TGTGCCAGCAGATCCGGGACAGTGGGGGGAAAACTGTTTTTT; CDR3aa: CASRSGTVGGKLFF
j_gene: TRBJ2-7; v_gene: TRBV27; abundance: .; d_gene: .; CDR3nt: TGTGCCAGCAGTTTCCAAAACGGAGTACCCTACGAGCAGTACTTC; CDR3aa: CASSFQNGVPYEQYF
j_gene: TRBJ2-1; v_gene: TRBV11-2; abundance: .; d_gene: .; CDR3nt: TGTGCCAGCAGCCACCCCGCGGGCCGCCAGGGGGGCTACAATGAGCAGTTCTTC; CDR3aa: CASSHPAGRQGGYNEQFF
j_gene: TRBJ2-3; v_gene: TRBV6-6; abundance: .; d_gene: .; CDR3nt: TGTGCCAGCAGTTACCCTAGCGACGCACGGGATACGCAGTATTTT; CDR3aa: CASSYPSDARDTQYF
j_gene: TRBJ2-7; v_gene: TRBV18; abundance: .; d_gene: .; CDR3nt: TGTGCCAGCTCACCATTCAGGGACTACGAGCAGTACTTC; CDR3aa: CASSPFRDYEQYF
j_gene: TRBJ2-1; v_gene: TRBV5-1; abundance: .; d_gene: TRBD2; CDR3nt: TGCGCCAGCAGCGTGGCGCCGACTAGCCTAGGCAATGAGCAGTTCTTC; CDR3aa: CASSVAPTSLGNEQFF
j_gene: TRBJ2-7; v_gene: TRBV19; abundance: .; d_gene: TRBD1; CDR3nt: TGTGCCAGTAGACAGGGGGTCTCCTACGAGCAGTACTTC; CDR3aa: CASRQGVSYEQYF